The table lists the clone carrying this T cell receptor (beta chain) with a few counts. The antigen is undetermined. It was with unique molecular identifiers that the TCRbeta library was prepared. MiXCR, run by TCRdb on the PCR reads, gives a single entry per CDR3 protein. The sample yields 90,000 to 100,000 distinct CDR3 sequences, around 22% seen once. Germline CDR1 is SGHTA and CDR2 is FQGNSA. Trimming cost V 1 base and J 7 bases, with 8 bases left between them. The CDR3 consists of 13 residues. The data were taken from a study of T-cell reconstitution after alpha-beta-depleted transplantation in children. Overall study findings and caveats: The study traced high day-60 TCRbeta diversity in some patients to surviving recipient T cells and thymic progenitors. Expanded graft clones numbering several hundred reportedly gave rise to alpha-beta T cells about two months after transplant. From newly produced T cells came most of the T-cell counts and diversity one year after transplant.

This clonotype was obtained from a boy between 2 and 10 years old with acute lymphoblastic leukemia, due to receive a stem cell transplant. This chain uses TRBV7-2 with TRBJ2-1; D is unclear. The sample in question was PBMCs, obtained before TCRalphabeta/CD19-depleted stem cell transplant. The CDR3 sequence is CASSLEVFNEQFF. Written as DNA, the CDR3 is TGTGCCAGCAGCTTAGAAGTTTTTAATGAGCAGTTCTTC.